The 9 T cell receptor beta chains given below trace back to one sample, sequenced in a study of blood T cell repertoires in COVID-19. Data came from immunoSEQ multiplex PCR; TCRdb stores just in-frame clones and leaves some out. There are a few hundred thousand clones in the sample; around 92% occur only once, and around 3% lies in the top ten. The sequenced sample was peripheral blood. These receptors originate from a woman in her thirties with COVID-19, enrolled during active disease.

This clone was recorded only once. The rearrangement joins TRBV28 to TRBJ1-5, with a tentative D call TRBD1 (5 bases). Germline values: CDR1 MDHEN, CDR2 SYDVKM. Trimming cost V 2 bases and J 0 bases, with 8 bases left between them. The CDR3 totals 15 residues. CDR3 nucleotides: TGTGCCAGCAGTTTAGGGGGAGGTAGCAATCAGCCCCAGCATTTT. Translated, it gives CASSLGGGSNQPQHF.

The J gene is TRBJ1-5, the V gene TRBV6-5, with D uncertain. This CDR3 is 14 amino acids long. Trimming took off 7 bases at V and 0 bases at J, with 10 bases between the two ends. Germline V gives CDR1 MNHEY, CDR2 SVGAGI. CDR3 DNA: TGTGCCAGCACCCCTCACGGTAGCAATCAGCCCCAGCATTTT. It specifies CASTPHGSNQPQHF.

This clone was seen a single time. This sequence joins TRBV7-9 and TRBJ2-1; 14 nucleotides agree with TRBD2. After removal of 4 bases from V and 1 base from J, the junction contained 6 bases not matched to a gene. The CDR3 is 18 amino acids. CDR1 is SEHNR, CDR2 FQNEAQ, per germline (reference sequence). CDR3 coding DNA: TGTGCCAGCAGCTCCGCGACTAGCGGGAGGGGGTCCTACAATGAGCAGTTCTTC. This gives the protein CASSSATSGRGSYNEQFF.

This chain uses TRBV10-3 with TRBJ2-1; D is possibly TRBD2 (6 bases). The germline V gene encodes CDR1 ENHRY and CDR2 SYGVKD. The V end lost 4 bases, the J end lost 0 bases, and 13 bases lay between the germline ends. The CDR3 spans 16 residues. The chain's CDR3 is CAISGGSGLSYNEQFF. CDR3 in DNA: TGTGCCATCAGTGGAGGTAGCGGCCTCTCCTACAATGAGCAGTTCTTC.

The V and J genes are TRBV28 and TRBJ1-5; TRBD1 is a possible D gene (5 bases). The CDR3 has 18 amino acids. Deletions cut 6 bases from V and 10 bases from J, with 31 bases between. Germline CDR1 is MDHEN and CDR2 is SYDVKM. For the CDR3, the DNA is TGTGCCAGCAGCGCGGCTGGGGGGGGAACAGCCCCTTTTCGACCCCAGCATTTT. As protein: CASSAAGGGTAPFRPQHF.

This clone was observed at least ten times. This specimen includes other DNA sequences encoding the same CDR3. J is TRBJ1-3 and V is TRBV10-3; no clear D. The V end lost 0 bases, the J end lost 0 bases, and 6 bases lay between the germline ends. There are 15 residues in the CDR3. Per germline, CDR1 ENHRY and CDR2 SYGVKD. CDR3: CAISESRSSGNTIYF. The CDR3, as DNA: TGTGCCATCAGTGAGTCGAGGAGCTCTGGAAACACCATATATTTT.

Here the CDR3 reads CAWSSNLEGYTF. CDR3 nucleotides: TGTGCCTGGAGTTCGAACTTGGAGGGGTACACCTTC. J is TRBJ1-2 and V is TRBV30, with a possible D match to TRBD1 (5 bases). Germline CDR1 is GTSNPN and CDR2 is SVGIG (reference sequence). V was pared by 2 bases and J by 11 bases, with 15 bases between. This CDR3 contains 12 residues.

This chain connects TRBV20-1 to TRBJ1-2, with TRBD1 matching over 7 bases. CDR3 size: 17 residues. The germline V gene has CDR1 DFQATT and CDR2 SNEGSKA (reference sequence). V lost 5 bases, J lost 1 base, and 16 bases stayed unmatched. The DNA for the CDR3 is TGCAGTGCTGGTGCCGGGACAGATACAAGCTATAACTATGGCTACACCTTC. Amino acids: CSAGAGTDTSYNYGYTF.

CDR3 nucleotide sequence: TGTGCCAGCAGTTCACAACAGGGAACCTATAATTCACCCCTCCACTTT. This translates into CASSSQQGTYNSPLHF. The chain is built from TRBV5-4 and TRBJ1-6; a possible D gene is TRBD1 (6 bases). The CDR3 sequence is 16 residues long. The germline gives CDR1 SGHNT, CDR2 YYREEE (reference sequence). V shed 5 bases and J shed 2 bases, with 14 bases lying between them.